This TCR beta chain emerged from a study of blood T cell repertoires in COVID-19. Study-wide background: Italy, Spain and the United States were the sources of the convalescent and acute COVID-19 samples. The analysed material was cDNA or gDNA that came from T cells, B-cell-depleted T cells, or PBMCs.

As handled by the study authors: Scientists estimated how many nucleated cells there were by amplifying reference gene primers. TCRdb's copy holds only in-frame clones and misses some; the assay was immunoSEQ multiplex PCR. The DNA was the basis for D and trimming; V, J and clone size are from that table. In the table there are around 280,000 clones, around nine tenths of which are singletons. This TCR was sampled from a woman aged 35 to 49 who had recovered from COVID-19. The specimen was PBMCs or T cells enriched from blood (not recorded which).

The DNA of the CDR3 is TGTGCCAGCAGCTTAGTAGCGGGGGCCCTCTACAATGAGCAGTTCTTC. The encoded protein is CASSLVAGALYNEQFF. The chain has TRBV7-2 and TRBJ2-1; 9 nucleotides align to TRBD2. The ends lost 1 base at V and 3 bases at J; junction bases unmatched: 4. CDR1 SGHTA and CDR2 FQGNSA come from the germline V gene. This CDR3 comprises 16 residues.